At least ten counts were recorded for the clone carrying this T cell receptor (beta chain). This entry comes from a study of early T cells in non-severe SARS-CoV-2 infection. Separate cDNA molecules each had unique molecular identifiers attached to them. TCRdb re-analysed the 5' RACE reads in MiXCR, keeping a single row per CDR3 protein. Counted here are 75,000 to 100,000 distinct CDR3 sequences, roughly 14% occurring once; the ten biggest clones make up less than 0.6%. The sequence came from an adult who was a healthcare worker with PCR-confirmed SARS-CoV-2 infection or an uninfected control (not recorded which). Sample: whole blood.

CDR3: CASRPQLGGPSGELFF. The DNA for the CDR3 is TGTGCCAGCAGGCCACAGCTCGGGGGGCCCTCCGGGGAGCTGTTTTTT. The chain has TRBV14 and TRBJ2-2; tentatively, D is TRBD2 (7 bases). Germline V gives CDR1 SGHDN, CDR2 FVKESK. Trimming removed 6 bases from V and 6 bases from J, with 20 bases in between. This CDR3 contains 16 residues.